The clone carrying this T cell receptor (beta chain) was observed many times. The antigen is not known. This record belongs to a study of CD8+CD57+ T cells in acquired aplastic anemia. Study at large: Sorted CD4+ and CD8+ cells gave an average of about 3.4 ug of DNA. Healthy donors gave about 10 million reads on average for CD4+ cells.

Profiling that covered TCR beta VDJ and CDR3 relied on genomic DNA as its template. MiXCR, applied by TCRdb to the reads, yields one record per CDR3 protein. The data show about 220,000 distinct CDR3 sequences, with 30% to 35% seen just once and roughly 1.1% held by the top ten. General study findings and limits: The same twenty-nine CD8+ CDR3 sequences occurred in patients and in controls.

CDR1 is SGDLS, CDR2 YYNGEE, per germline. The CDR3 spans 13 residues. V lost 4 bases and J 2 bases, leaving 9 bases between the germline ends. The J gene is TRBJ2-5, the V gene TRBV9, with D possibly being TRBD1 (5 bases). The receptor was derived from a human donor in good health, serving as a control. The sequenced sample was sorted CD4+, CD8+, or CD8+CD57+ T cells (not recorded which) from PBMCs. The CDR3 DNA reads TGTGCCAGCAGCAAGACAGAGCAAGAGACCCAGTACTTC. Translating gives CASSKTEQETQYF.